This TCR beta chain was recorded in a study of blood T cell repertoires in COVID-19. Study details: Spain, Italy and the United States supplied samples that represented acute and convalescent COVID-19.

This CDR3 has 13 amino acids. Trimming shortened V by 5 bases and J by 2 bases, and 10 bases separated the two germline ends. Germline V lookup: CDR1 LNHDA, CDR2 SQIVND (reference sequence). Study processing details: Cell counts per sample came from amplifying reference gene primers. Data came from immunoSEQ multiplex PCR; TCRdb stores just in-frame clones and leaves some out. V, J and clone size are taken as reported in that table, and D and trimming were inferred from the DNA itself. The table includes 200,000 to 250,000 clones, roughly 88% detected once. Recruitment covered fewer than 25 US areas and drew participants whose ages spanned roughly 18 to 89 years.

Sequenced input: PBMCs or T cells enriched from blood (not recorded which). This receptor was obtained from a woman aged 50 to 60 with acute COVID-19. J is TRBJ2-7 and V is TRBV19; no clear D gene. CDR3 coding DNA: TGTGCCAGTAGTTCCAGATTAACCTACGAGCAGTACTTC. Its translation is CASSSRLTYEQYF.